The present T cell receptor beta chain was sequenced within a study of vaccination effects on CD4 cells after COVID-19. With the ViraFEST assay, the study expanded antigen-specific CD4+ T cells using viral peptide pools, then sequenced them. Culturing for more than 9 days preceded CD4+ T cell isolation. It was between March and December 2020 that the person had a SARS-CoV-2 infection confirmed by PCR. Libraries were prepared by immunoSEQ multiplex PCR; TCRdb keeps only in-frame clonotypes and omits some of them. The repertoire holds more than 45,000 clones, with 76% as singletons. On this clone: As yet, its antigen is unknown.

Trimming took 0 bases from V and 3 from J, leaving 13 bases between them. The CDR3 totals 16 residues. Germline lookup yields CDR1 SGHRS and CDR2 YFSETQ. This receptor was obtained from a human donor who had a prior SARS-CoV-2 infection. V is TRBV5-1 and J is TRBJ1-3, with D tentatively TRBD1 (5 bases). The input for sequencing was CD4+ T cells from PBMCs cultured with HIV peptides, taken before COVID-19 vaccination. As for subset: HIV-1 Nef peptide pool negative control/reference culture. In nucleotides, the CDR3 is TGCGCCAGCAGCTTGGGGCCCGGGACGGTTGGAAACACCATATATTTT. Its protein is CASSLGPGTVGNTIYF.